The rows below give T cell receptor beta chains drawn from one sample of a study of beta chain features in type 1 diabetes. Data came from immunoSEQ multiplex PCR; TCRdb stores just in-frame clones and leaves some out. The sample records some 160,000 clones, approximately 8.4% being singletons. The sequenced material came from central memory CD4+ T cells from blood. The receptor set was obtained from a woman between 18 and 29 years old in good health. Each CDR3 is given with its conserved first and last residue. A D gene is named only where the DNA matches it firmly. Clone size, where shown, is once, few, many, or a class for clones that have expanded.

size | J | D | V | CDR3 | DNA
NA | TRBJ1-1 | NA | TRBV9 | CASSVVGGGNTEAFF | TGTGCCAGCAGCGTAGTCGGGGGGGGGAACACTGAAGCTTTCTTT
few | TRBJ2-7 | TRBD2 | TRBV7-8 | CASSLRGAYEQYF | TGTGCCAGCAGCCTGCGGGGGGCCTACGAGCAGTACTTC
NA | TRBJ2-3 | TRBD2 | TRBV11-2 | CASSLDGRRTDTQYF | TGTGCCAGCAGCTTAGACGGGAGGCGCACAGATACGCAGTATTTT
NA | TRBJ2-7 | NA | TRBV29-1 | CSVGTESFTYEQYF | TGCAGCGTTGGAACGGAGAGCTTCACCTACGAGCAGTACTTC
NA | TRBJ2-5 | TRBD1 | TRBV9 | CASSVATGGGTQETQYF | TGTGCCAGCAGCGTAGCTACAGGGGGCGGGACCCAAGAGACCCAGTACTTC
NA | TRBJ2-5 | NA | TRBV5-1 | CASSLGRGAEETQYF | TGCGCCAGCAGCTTGGGCAGGGGAGCTGAAGAGACCCAGTACTTC
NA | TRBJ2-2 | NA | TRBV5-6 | CASSLGRETGELFF | TGTGCCAGCAGCTTAGGCAGGGAAACCGGGGAGCTGTTTTTT
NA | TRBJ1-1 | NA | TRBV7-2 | CASSQHMNTEAFF | TGTGCCAGCAGCCAACATATGAACACTGAAGCTTTCTTT
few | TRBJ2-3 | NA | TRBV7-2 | CASKGGRTDTQYF | TGTGCCAGCAAGGGGGGGCGCACAGATACGCAGTATTTT
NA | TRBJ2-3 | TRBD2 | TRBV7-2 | CASSQGLADRADTQYF | TGTGCCAGCAGCCAGGGACTAGCTGACCGAGCAGATACGCAGTATTTT
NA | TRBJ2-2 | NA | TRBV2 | CASSEVAGRDGELFF | TGTGCCAGCAGTGAAGTTGCAGGGCGGGACGGGGAGCTGTTTTTT
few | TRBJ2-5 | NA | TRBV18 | CASSPFTYQETQYF | TGTGCCAGCTCACCGTTTACTTACCAAGAGACCCAGTACTTC
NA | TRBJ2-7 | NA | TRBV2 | CASSAYYYEQYF | TGTGCCAGCAGCGCGTATTACTACGAGCAGTACTTC
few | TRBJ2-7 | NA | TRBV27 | CASSSSGYEQYF | TGTGCCAGCAGTTCTTCAGGTTACGAGCAGTACTTC
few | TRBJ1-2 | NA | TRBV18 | CASSPGLSYGYTF | TGTGCCAGCTCACCGGGACTTTCCTATGGCTACACCTTC
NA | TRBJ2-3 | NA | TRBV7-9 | CASSLMGLASTDTQYF | TGTGCCAGCAGCCTCATGGGACTCGCTAGCACAGATACGCAGTATTTT
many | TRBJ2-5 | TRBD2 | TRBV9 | CASSPSLAGGGETQYF | TGTGCCAGCAGCCCAAGCCTGGCGGGAGGGGGAGAGACCCAGTACTTC
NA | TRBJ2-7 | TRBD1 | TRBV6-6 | CASSDREFDEQYF | TGTGCCAGCTCGGACAGGGAATTCGACGAGCAGTACTTC
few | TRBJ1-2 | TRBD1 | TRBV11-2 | CASSPDQGGYGYTF | TGTGCCAGCAGCCCTGATCAGGGGGGATATGGCTACACCTTC
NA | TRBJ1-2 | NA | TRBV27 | CALYGYTF | TGTGCCCTCTATGGCTACACCTTC
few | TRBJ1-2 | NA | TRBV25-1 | CASSGPQGLDYGYTF | TGTGCCAGCAGTGGACCCCAGGGATTAGACTATGGCTACACCTTC
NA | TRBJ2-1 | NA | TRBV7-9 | CASSLMQTFNEQFF | TGTGCCAGCAGCTTAATGCAGACTTTCAATGAGCAGTTCTTC
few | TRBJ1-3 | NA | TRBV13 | CASSLPGHLQHSGNTIYF | TGTGCCAGCAGCCTACCGGGACATCTCCAACACTCTGGAAACACCATATATTTT
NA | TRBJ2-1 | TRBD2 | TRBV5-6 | CASSLFGGTSGNNEQFF | TGTGCCAGCAGCTTGTTTGGGGGGACTAGCGGAAACAATGAGCAGTTCTTC
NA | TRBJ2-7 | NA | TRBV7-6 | CASSLGTGLLAPEQYF | TGTGCCAGCAGCTTGGGGACGGGACTCCTAGCCCCCGAGCAGTACTTC
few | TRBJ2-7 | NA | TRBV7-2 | CASSLGDFSYEQYF | TGTGCCAGCAGCTTAGGGGACTTCTCCTACGAGCAGTACTTC
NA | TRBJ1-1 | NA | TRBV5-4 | CASSLAYNTEAFF | TGTGCCAGCAGCTTGGCCTATAACACTGAAGCTTTCTTT
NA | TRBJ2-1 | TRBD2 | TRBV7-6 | CASSGGTSGRNEQFF | TGTGCCAGCAGCGGCGGGACTAGCGGGAGGAATGAGCAGTTCTTC
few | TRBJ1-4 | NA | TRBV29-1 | CSVEDGNGRGEGTNEKLFF | TGCAGCGTTGAAGATGGTAATGGCAGGGGCGAAGGGACTAATGAAAAACTGTTTTTT
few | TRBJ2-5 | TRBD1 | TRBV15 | CATSRDWDSQETQYF | TGTGCCACCAGCAGAGATTGGGACAGTCAAGAGACCCAGTACTTC
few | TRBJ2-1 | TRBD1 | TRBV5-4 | CASSLVTGGYEQFF | TGTGCCAGCAGCTTGGTTACAGGGGGCTATGAGCAGTTCTTC
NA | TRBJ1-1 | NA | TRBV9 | CASSTGLSTEAFF | TGTGCCAGCAGCACCGGGTTGAGCACTGAAGCTTTCTTT
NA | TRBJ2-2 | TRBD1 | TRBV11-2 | CAGADRVTAGELFF | TGTGCCGGGGCCGACAGGGTCACGGCCGGGGAGCTGTTTTTT
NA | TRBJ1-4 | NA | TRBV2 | CASSPRLNEKLFF | TGTGCCAGCAGTCCCAGGTTAAACGAAAAACTGTTTTTT
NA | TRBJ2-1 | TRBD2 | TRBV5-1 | CASSAGLAAHNEQFF | TGCGCCAGCAGCGCGGGACTAGCGGCCCACAATGAGCAGTTCTTC
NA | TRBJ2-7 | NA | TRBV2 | CASSPNIGPGHGLYEQYF | TGTGCCAGCAGTCCCAATATAGGGCCGGGACACGGTTTGTACGAGCAGTACTTC
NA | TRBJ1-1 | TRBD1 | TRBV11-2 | CASSSTGQGLNTEAFF | TGTGCCAGCAGCTCCACCGGACAGGGATTGAACACTGAAGCTTTCTTT
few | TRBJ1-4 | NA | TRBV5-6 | CASSSIHRVGEKLFF | TGTGCCAGCAGCTCTATCCACAGAGTCGGTGAAAAACTGTTTTTT
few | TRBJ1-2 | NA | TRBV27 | CASSSAGGHGNGYTF | TGTGCCAGCAGTTCCGCCGGGGGGCACGGGAATGGCTACACCTTC
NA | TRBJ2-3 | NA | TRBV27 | CASSRQGTDTQYF | TGTGCCAGCAGTAGGCAGGGCACAGATACGCAGTATTTT